Following are 3 T cell receptor beta chains from one sample sequenced in a study of blood T cell repertoires in COVID-19. Generated by immunoSEQ multiplex PCR, the TCRdb table keeps only in-frame clones and is missing some. The data hold 190,000 or so clones, with about 89% observed a single time. Input material: PBMCs or T cells enriched from blood (not recorded which). These receptors were taken from a woman younger than 30 who had recovered from COVID-19.

The chain is built from TRBV7-9 and TRBJ1-1; the D gene is possibly TRBD1 (6 bases). V was shortened by 7 bases and J by 2 bases, with 11 bases between the two germline ends. The CDR3 is 13 residues long. Germline V lookup: CDR1 SEHNR, CDR2 FQNEAQ (reference sequence). The CDR3 is CASTGQLNTEAFF. Written as DNA, the CDR3 is TGTGCCAGCACCGGACAGCTCAACACTGAAGCTTTCTTT.

This sequence joins TRBV28 and TRBJ2-7; TRBD1 is a possible D gene (7 bases). The CDR3 has 14 residues. CDR1 is MDHEN and CDR2 is SYDVKM in the germline V gene. V dropped 6 bases and J dropped 0 bases, with 12 bases sitting between them. CDR3 residues: CASRGGQNSYEQYF. The CDR3 DNA is TGTGCCAGCAGGGGGGGACAGAACTCCTACGAGCAGTACTTC.

The chain employs TRBV30 and TRBJ2-7; 10 bases agree with TRBD1. CDR1 and CDR2 from the germline V gene are GTSNPN and SVGIG (reference sequence). V trimming: 4 bases; J trimming: 4 bases; junction bases outside the gene matches: 4. The CDR3 extends over 13 amino acids. As DNA, the CDR3 is TGTGCCTGGACTCCGGGACAGGGGTACGAGCAGTACTTC. Amino acid sequence: CAWTPGQGYEQYF.